These 27 T cell receptor beta chains share one sample of origin, sequenced in a study of T cells in Graves' hyperthyroidism and ophthalmopathy. RNA transcripts served as the template for amplifying TCR beta CDR3 regions. HTBI primers were used for first-round RT-PCR of the TCR CDR3. One entry per CDR3 protein results from TCRdb running MiXCR on the multiplex PCR reads. Among about 130,000 distinct CDR3 sequences listed, approximately 20% were seen once. The sequenced sample was blood. The receptors stem from a woman in her 50s with Graves' hyperthyroidism that later progressed to Graves' ophthalmopathy.

Many counts were recorded for this clonotype. The chain is built from TRBV20-1 and TRBJ2-3, with 12 nucleotides matching TRBD2. CDR1 and CDR2 (germline): DFQATT, SNEGSKA (reference sequence). This CDR3 has 14 amino acids. The V segment lost 4 bases and the J segment 4 bases; nucleotides outside the gene matches: 3. CDR3 coding DNA: TGCAGTGCTATAACTAGCGGGAGGCCAGATACGCAGTATTTT. It yields the protein CSAITSGRPDTQYF.

The table lists this clonotype with a count of one. The chain couples TRBV29-1 to TRBJ1-1; 10 bases fit TRBD1. The CDR3 loop spans 13 amino acids. Per germline, CDR1 SQVTM and CDR2 ANQGSEA. Trimming removed 7 bases from V and 3 bases from J; junction bases left unmatched: 5. The CDR3 region is CSAGTGEYTEAFF. The CDR3 region has the DNA TGCAGCGCCGGGACAGGGGAGTACACTGAAGCTTTCTTT.

This clonotype was counted ten times or more. CDR3 coding DNA: TGTGCCATCAGTGAGTCAGCGCTCGAGACCCAGTACTTC. Translated, it gives CAISESALETQYF. The V and J genes are TRBV10-3 and TRBJ2-5; D unclear. V gave up 0 bases and J gave up 5 bases, with 7 bases separating them. The CDR3 sequence is 13 residues long. From germline, CDR1 is ENHRY and CDR2 SYGVKD.

The chain combines TRBV28 with TRBJ1-4; no clear D. The germline CDR1 and CDR2 sequences are MDHEN and SYDVKM. The ends were cut back, 6 bases at V and 4 bases at J, with 15 bases in the middle. CDR3 length equals 15 residues. The CDR3, as DNA: TGTGCCAGCAGCTCAGACCGAAAATATAATGAAAAACTGTTTTTT. The encoded protein is CASSSDRKYNEKLFF.

This clonotype was detected many times. The CDR3 sequence: CASSDTGLVNIQYF. In nucleotides, the CDR3 is TGTGCCAGCAGCGATACAGGGTTGGTAAACATTCAGTACTTC. The gene calls are TRBV2 and TRBJ2-4, with a weak D call TRBD1 (6 bases). Trimming removed 6 bases from V and 6 bases from J, with 15 bases in between. The CDR3 sequence is 14 residues long. Germline CDR1 is SNHLY and CDR2 is FYNNEI.

V and J are TRBV29-1 and TRBJ1-2, with D unclear. V lost 1 base and J lost 8, with 17 bases in between. The CDR3 is made up of 14 amino acids. CDR1 SQVTM and CDR2 ANQGSEA come from the germline V gene. DNA of the CDR3: TGCAGCGTTGAAGTCCCACCCTCCCGGGTCGGCTACACCTTC. Its protein is CSVEVPPSRVGYTF.

This chain joins TRBV19 and TRBJ2-4; TRBD2 agrees at 8 bases. This CDR3 region has 13 residues. V trimming: 10 bases; J trimming: 0 bases; junction bases outside the gene matches: 2. CDR1 and CDR2 from the germline V gene are LNHDA and SQIVND (reference sequence). CDR3 in DNA: TGTGCCAATCTAGCGGGAGCCAAAAACATTCAGTACTTC. It encodes CANLAGAKNIQYF.

This clonotype has a count of ten or more. This chain connects TRBV28 to TRBJ1-1, with D unclear. Looked up from germline, CDR1 is MDHEN and CDR2 is SYDVKM. This CDR3 contains 13 residues. Trimming removed 7 bases from V and 0 bases from J, with 9 bases in between. The CDR3 here is CASIGSVNTEAFF. The DNA of the CDR3 is TGTGCCAGCATAGGGTCGGTGAACACTGAAGCTTTCTTT.

This clonotype showed up many times. The V and J genes are TRBV12-3 or TRBV12-4 and TRBJ2-1; unclear D gene. This CDR3 has 13 residues. V was cut by 1 base and J by 9 bases, with 10 bases left in between. The CDR3: CASSLGPNGEQFF. The DNA for the CDR3 is TGTGCCAGCAGTTTAGGGCCTAACGGTGAGCAGTTCTTC.

This clonotype was recorded many times. The chain has TRBV12-3 or TRBV12-4 and TRBJ2-6, with D possibly matching TRBD1 (5 bases). The CDR3 totals 18 residues. The V and J ends lost 7 bases and 0 bases respectively, with 19 bases between them. DNA for the CDR3: TGTGCCAGCACCTTGAGACTCCAGGGAACCTCTGGGGCCAACGTCCTGACTTTC. Its protein is CASTLRLQGTSGANVLTF.

This chain uses TRBV27 with TRBJ2-7, with 7 nucleotides matching TRBD1. The J segment lost 6 bases and the V segment lost 2 bases, leaving 4 bases of the junction unmatched. This CDR3 comprises 13 residues. The germline V gene encodes CDR1 MNHEY and CDR2 SMNVEV (reference sequence). The CDR3 DNA sequence: TGTGCCAGCAGTTTACAGGGGGTCTCCGAGCAGTACTTC. This gives the protein CASSLQGVSEQYF.

V is TRBV19 and J is TRBJ1-2, with unresolved D. Trimming took off 6 bases at V and 3 bases at J, with 14 bases between the two ends. Germline CDR1 and CDR2: LNHDA and SQIVND (reference sequence). CDR3 length: 14 residues. CDR3 sequence reads: CASRTNTGYYGYTF. The DNA of the CDR3 is TGTGCCAGTAGAACCAATACGGGGTACTATGGCTACACCTTC.

This clonotype was observed a single time. A read error may produce the germline difference seen at one junction end. The chain joins TRBV7-9 to TRBJ2-7, with a tentative D call TRBD2 (6 bases). The CDR3 runs to 14 residues. CDR1 and CDR2 (germline): SEHNR, FQNEAQ (reference sequence). CDR3 DNA: TGTGCCAGCAGCCGGGACTCCGTCTACAACGAGCAGCACTTC. Translating it yields CASSRDSVYNEQHF.

The rearrangement uses TRBV19 and TRBJ2-1; no reliable D call. Trimming cost V 6 bases and J 5 bases, with 11 bases left between them. Germline CDR1 and CDR2: LNHDA and SQIVND (reference sequence). This CDR3 spans 13 amino acids. CDR3 coding DNA: TGTGCCAGTAGCTATAGTAGTAACAATGAGCAGTTCTTC. Translating gives CASSYSSNNEQFF.

The genes are TRBV3-1 and TRBJ2-1; 14 nucleotides align to TRBD2. Trimming cost V 11 bases and J 7 bases; bases outside gene matches: 10. Germline V CDR1 and CDR2: LGHDT, YNNKEL (reference sequence). The CDR3 extends over 15 amino acids. CDR3 protein: CAPGTGTSGGNEQFF. For the CDR3, the DNA is TGTGCCCCCGGGACCGGGACTAGCGGGGGAAATGAGCAGTTCTTC.

Many counts were recorded for this clonotype. V is TRBV18 and J is TRBJ1-5; D might be TRBD1 (5 bases). Germline loops: CDR1 KGHSH, CDR2 LQKENI. V gave up 2 bases and J gave up 6 bases, with 8 bases separating them. The CDR3 runs to 13 residues. CDR3 bases: TGTGCCAGCTCACCAACTGACAGTCAGCCCCAGCATTTT. Its translation is CASSPTDSQPQHF. Together with reference TRBV18 and TRBJ1-5, the CDR3 gives the full variable domain: NAGVMQNPRHLVRRRGQEARLRCSPMKGHSHVYWYRQLPEEGLKFMVYLQKENIIDESGMPKERFSAEFPKEGPSILRIQQVVRGDSAAYFCASSPTDSQPQHFGDGTRLSIL.

This clonotype was seen ten or more times. V usage is TRBV18 and J usage is TRBJ2-5, with D unclear. This CDR3 has 14 residues. Germline V gene lookup returns CDR1 KGHSH and CDR2 LQKENI. V lost 3 bases and J lost 4, with 12 bases in between. In DNA form, the CDR3 reads TGTGCCAGCTCACCGGCCGGAGTAAGAGAGACCCAGTACTTC. It yields the protein CASSPAGVRETQYF.

Turning to this clonotype: This may arise from a read error, as a much more abundant clone is one base away. DNA of the CDR3: TGTGCCAGCAGTGTAGGACAGGGAGGAGATACGCAGTATTTT. Protein product: CASSVGQGGDTQYF. The chain joins TRBV6-2 or TRBV6-3 to TRBJ2-3; 8 bases are shared with TRBD1. The CDR3 extends over 14 amino acids. Germline CDR1 and CDR2: MNHEY and SVGEGT. With 5 bases clipped from V and 5 bases from J, the junction kept 6 bases outside the gene matches.

A word on this clonotype: This may be a read error, as it is one base from a much larger clone. V usage is TRBV12-3 or TRBV12-4 and J usage is TRBJ1-4; 7 bases fit TRBD1. There are 13 residues in the CDR3. Written as DNA, the CDR3 is TGTGCCAGCAGCCTCCGGACAGGCGAAAAACTGCTTTTT. Residues: CASSLRTGEKLLF.

Only a few counts were recorded for this clonotype. The rearrangement links TRBV6-1 to TRBJ1-6, with D possibly being TRBD1 (5 bases). Trimming cost V 5 bases and J 0 bases, with 14 bases left between them. There are 17 residues in the CDR3. Germline-derived CDR1 and CDR2 are MNHNS and SASEGT. Written as DNA, the CDR3 is TGTGCCAGCAGTTTCGTCCGGGGGGGCTCCTATAATTCACCCCTCCACTTT. This gives the protein CASSFVRGGSYNSPLHF.

The chain links TRBV20-1 to TRBJ1-1; D remains ambiguous. This CDR3 comprises 11 residues. Germline-derived CDR1 and CDR2 are DFQATT and SNEGSKA (reference sequence). The V gene lost 4 bases and the J gene lost 0 bases, with 3 bases spanning the gap. In DNA form, the CDR3 reads TGCAGTGCTATGTTGAACACTGAAGCTTTCTTT. This gives the protein CSAMLNTEAFF.

This clonotype was detected many times. This rearrangement joins TRBV20-1 to TRBJ1-5; 10 bases line up with TRBD1. Germline V gives CDR1 DFQATT, CDR2 SNEGSKA (reference sequence). CDR3 length equals 14 residues. J was trimmed by 5 bases and V by 4 bases; bases with no gene match: 5. CDR3 sequence (DNA): TGCAGTGCTACTCCGGGACAGGGGTATCAGCCCCAGCATTTT. It codes for CSATPGQGYQPQHF.

In this sample, this clonotype turned up many times. This chain uses TRBV20-1 with TRBJ2-3; D tentatively reads TRBD1 or TRBD2 (5 bases each). The CDR3 is 14 residues long. V gave up 6 bases and J gave up 0 bases, with 13 bases separating them. Per the germline V gene, CDR1 is DFQATT and CDR2 is SNEGSKA (reference sequence). CDR3 nucleotide sequence: TGCAGTGCCCCACGGGACGAAAGCACAGATACGCAGTATTTT. Amino acids: CSAPRDESTDTQYF.

This clonotype has ten or more counts. The gene calls are TRBV5-8 and TRBJ2-7; TRBD2 might be the D (5 bases). The CDR3 covers 15 residues. V lost 5 bases, J lost 2 bases, and 17 bases lay in between. CDR1 and CDR2 (germline): SGHTS, YDEGEE. The CDR3 DNA sequence: TGTGCCAGCAGTCGAGTAGGGAGCCCCCCCTACGAGCAGTACTTC. Its protein is CASSRVGSPPYEQYF.

This clonotype was counted at least ten times. The chain links TRBV18 to TRBJ1-1; D is unclear. V gave up 8 bases and J gave up 10 bases, with 17 bases separating them. In germline, CDR1 is KGHSH, CDR2 LQKENI. CDR3 size: 12 residues. Here the CDR3 reads CASRRSEARAFF. CDR3 nucleotide sequence: TGTGCCAGCCGACGAAGTGAGGCTCGAGCTTTCTTT.

This clonotype was found a few times. The chain employs TRBV7-8 and TRBJ2-7, with 7 bases fitting TRBD1. Germline lookup yields CDR1 SGHVS and CDR2 FQNEAQ. The CDR3 runs 14 residues. Trimming cost V 4 bases and J 2 bases; bases outside gene matches: 5. CDR3 residues: CASSWAGGAYEQYF. The CDR3 DNA reads TGTGCCAGCAGCTGGGCAGGGGGAGCCTACGAGCAGTACTTC.

V usage is TRBV19 and J usage is TRBJ2-7; TRBD2 aligns across 7 bases. The ends lost 6 bases at V and 6 bases at J; junction bases unmatched: 11. Germline CDR1 is LNHDA and CDR2 is SQIVND (reference sequence). This CDR3 comprises 14 residues. The CDR3 loop reads CASRPRAGPFEQYF. The CDR3 coding sequence is TGTGCCAGTAGACCCCGAGCGGGACCCTTCGAGCAGTACTTC.